These 32 T cell receptor beta chains share one sample of origin, sequenced in a study of beta chain features in type 1 diabetes. All of the isolated RNA was reverse transcribed, so expressed TCRB transcripts were sequenced. Data came from immunoSEQ multiplex PCR; TCRdb stores just in-frame clones and leaves some out. The sample shows about 250,000 clones, over 12% of them seen only once. Sequenced: naive CD4+ T cells from blood. These receptors were collected from a middle-aged woman in good health.

This clone has more than one count but fewer than ten. The V call is TRBV6-1, the J call TRBJ1-4; D unresolved. The CDR3 is 13 residues long. Looked up from germline, CDR1 is MNHNS and CDR2 is SASEGT. Trimming removed 3 bases at V and 8 bases at J, with 10 bases between. This chain's CDR3 is CASSDPTREKLFF. CDR3 nucleotide sequence: TGTGCCAGCAGTGACCCCACCAGGGAAAAACTGTTTTTT.

In its sample, this clone was seen a few times. The chain combines TRBV6-5 with TRBJ2-7, with a weak D call TRBD2 (5 bases). Per germline, CDR1 MNHEY and CDR2 SVGAGI. The CDR3 spans 13 residues. V lost 6 bases and J lost 6, with 15 bases in between. The CDR3 sequence: CASRGGRWSEQYF. In nucleotides, the CDR3 is TGTGCCAGCAGAGGAGGTCGCTGGAGCGAGCAGTACTTC.

This clone was counted a few times. In DNA form, the CDR3 reads TGCAGCGTTGAGGGGAGGGGCCCCTATGGCTACACCTTC. Amino acids: CSVEGRGPYGYTF. The V gene is TRBV29-1, the J gene TRBJ1-2, with D possibly matching TRBD1 (5 bases). The germline V gene has CDR1 SQVTM and CDR2 ANQGSEA. V lost 3 bases to trimming and J lost 4 bases, with 12 bases between them. CDR3 size: 13 residues.

J is TRBJ2-7 and V is TRBV5-1, with TRBD2 matching over 7 bases. Looked up from germline, CDR1 is SGHRS and CDR2 is YFSETQ. This CDR3 is 15 amino acids long. The junction had 5 bases not matched to a gene; V was cut back by 0 bases and J by 2 bases. As DNA, the CDR3 is TGCGCCAGCAGCTTGGACCTAGCGGCGGCCTACGAGCAGTACTTC. Amino acids: CASSLDLAAAYEQYF.

This clone was counted at least ten times. CDR3 sequence reads: CSVVQNMNTEAFF. In DNA, the CDR3 is TGCAGCGTTGTTCAGAACATGAACACTGAAGCTTTCTTT. The chain couples TRBV29-1 to TRBJ1-1; the D is unclear. The CDR3 is made up of 13 amino acids. Trimming removed 4 bases from V and 0 bases from J, with 9 bases in between. Per the germline V gene, CDR1 is SQVTM and CDR2 is ANQGSEA.

This clone appeared a few times. The V gene is TRBV5-1, the J gene TRBJ1-6; the match to TRBD1 covers 7 bases. The V segment lost 0 bases and the J segment 8 bases; nucleotides outside the gene matches: 5. The CDR3 covers 15 residues. Germline CDR1 SGHRS, CDR2 YFSETQ. The CDR3 DNA is TGCGCCAGCAGCTTGGGAGGGACAGACTATTCACCCCTCCACTTT. Amino acids: CASSLGGTDYSPLHF.

The rearrangement uses TRBV11-2 and TRBJ1-1, with TRBD1 identical over 10 bases. Unmatched junction bases numbered 15, after V lost 1 base and J lost 7 bases. The CDR3 covers 18 residues. Germline V gives CDR1 SGHAT, CDR2 FQNNGV. CDR3 residues: CASSLATRQGAQRLEAFF. The CDR3 DNA is TGTGCCAGCAGCTTAGCTACTAGACAGGGGGCCCAAAGGCTTGAAGCTTTCTTT.

There are a few counts of this clone. The chain carries TRBV7-6 and TRBJ2-7; a possible D gene is TRBD2 (7 bases). Germline values: CDR1 SGHVS, CDR2 FNYEAQ. The CDR3 spans 15 residues. The ends were cut back, 4 bases at V and 0 bases at J, with 13 bases in the middle. Here the CDR3 DNA reads TGTGCCAGCAGCTCGGGGGGCCCCCGCTCCTACGAGCAGTACTTC. Its translation is CASSSGGPRSYEQYF.

The V call is TRBV6-1, the J call TRBJ2-5; the match to TRBD1 covers 10 bases. J was trimmed by 5 bases and V by 4 bases; bases with no gene match: 13. Germline V gene lookup returns CDR1 MNHNS and CDR2 SASEGT. The CDR3 has 17 residues. CDR3 sequence reads: CASSVQPQTGGAETQYF. For the CDR3, the DNA is TGTGCCAGCAGTGTACAGCCCCAGACAGGGGGCGCCGAGACCCAGTACTTC.

In its sample, this clone was seen a few times. Different DNA sequences within this sample yield the same CDR3. This chain joins TRBV2 and TRBJ2-5; 13 bases fit TRBD2. With V trimmed by 5 bases and J by 1 base, 1 base remained unmatched. This CDR3 comprises 15 residues. From germline, CDR1 is SNHLY and CDR2 FYNNEI. This CDR3 reads CASSRLAGGQETQYF. DNA of the CDR3: TGTGCCAGCAGTCGACTAGCGGGGGGCCAAGAGACCCAGTACTTC.

The chain joins TRBV6-6 to TRBJ1-4; 7 bases match TRBD1. This CDR3 region has 16 residues. Germline-derived CDR1 and CDR2 are MNHNY and SVGAGI (reference sequence). After removal of 2 bases from V and 8 bases from J, the junction contained 11 bases not matched to a gene. The CDR3 nucleotides read TGTGCCAGCAGTTACCGCTTACAGGGGAGAGGGGAAAAACTGTTTTTT. Translating it yields CASSYRLQGRGEKLFF.

This clone was detected a few times. V and J are TRBV11-2 and TRBJ2-3, with a tentative D call TRBD2 (7 bases). Germline V lookup: CDR1 SGHAT, CDR2 FQNNGV. V was cut by 7 bases and J by 1 base, with 12 bases left in between. CDR3 length: 14 residues. In DNA form, the CDR3 reads TGTGCCAGCAATGGGGGGGCCCGCACAGATACGCAGTATTTT. Protein sequence: CASNGGARTDTQYF.

The chain combines TRBV6-5 with TRBJ1-6, with D hard to call. The CDR3 contains 16 residues. From germline, CDR1 is MNHEY and CDR2 SVGAGI. Deletions cut 0 bases from V and 2 bases from J, with 8 bases between. The CDR3 region is CASSYSRQAYNSPLHF. CDR3 DNA: TGTGCCAGCAGTTACTCGAGGCAAGCCTATAATTCACCCCTCCACTTT.

This clone appeared a few times. The chain recombines TRBV7-2 with TRBJ2-3; 8 nucleotides match TRBD2. The CDR3 sequence is 14 residues long. CDR1 is SGHTA, CDR2 FQGNSA, per germline. J gave up 1 base and V 5 bases, and 2 bases lay outside the gene matches. This CDR3 reads CASSSGGRTDTQYF. The CDR3 nucleotides read TGTGCCAGCAGCAGCGGGGGACGCACAGATACGCAGTATTTT.

The chain uses TRBV14 and TRBJ1-3; a possible D gene is TRBD1 (5 bases). Trimming left V 1 base short and J 4 bases short, with 11 bases between. The CDR3 consists of 15 residues. The germline V gene has CDR1 SGHDN and CDR2 FVKESK. CDR3 DNA sequence: TGTGCCAGCAGCCAAGGCGGGGGGACCGGAAACACCATATATTTT. This codes for CASSQGGGTGNTIYF.

This clone has a count of ten or more. The V gene is TRBV7-2, the J gene TRBJ2-5, with 8 nucleotides matching TRBD2. Trimming cost V 5 bases and J 1 base; bases outside gene matches: 3. The CDR3 consists of 14 residues. Germline values: CDR1 SGHTA, CDR2 FQGNSA. CDR3 in amino acids: CASSPTSVQETQYF. DNA of the CDR3: TGTGCCAGCAGCCCGACTAGCGTCCAAGAGACCCAGTACTTC.

This chain uses TRBV5-1 with TRBJ2-5; no clear D gene. This CDR3 contains 14 residues. Trimming took off 7 bases at V and 5 bases at J, with 18 bases between the two ends. Germline lookup yields CDR1 SGHRS and CDR2 YFSETQ. CDR3 region: CASCPNSPRETQYF. CDR3 DNA sequence: TGCGCCAGCTGCCCTAATAGTCCTCGGGAGACCCAGTACTTC.

This clone was counted between two and nine times. The V gene is TRBV5-1, the J gene TRBJ2-5, with D maybe TRBD1 (6 bases). The V end was cut by 1 base, the J end by 1 base, with 11 bases between. Germline V gene sequence: CDR1 SGHRS, CDR2 YFSETQ. This CDR3 spans 15 amino acids. The CDR3 spells CASSLLVGAQETQYF. The CDR3 bases are TGCGCCAGCAGCTTGCTAGTGGGGGCCCAAGAGACCCAGTACTTC.

J is TRBJ1-1 and V is TRBV7-9, with 7 bases aligning to TRBD1. J lost 6 bases, V lost 5 bases, and 9 bases had no gene match. CDR1 is SEHNR and CDR2 is FQNEAQ in the germline V gene (reference sequence). This CDR3 region has 14 residues. The CDR3 nucleotides are TGTGCCAGCAGCCACAGGGGAGCATTGGCTGAAGCTTTCTTT. This gives the protein CASSHRGALAEAFF.

V is TRBV5-8 and J is TRBJ1-1; the match to TRBD1 covers 7 bases. This CDR3 contains 12 residues. Germline CDR1 is SGHTS and CDR2 is YDEGEE. The trim removed 2 bases at V and 11 bases at J, leaving 6 bases unmatched. CDR3 sequence reads: CASSFRGQWAFF. The CDR3 region has the DNA TGTGCCAGCAGCTTTCGGGGACAGTGGGCTTTCTTT.

V usage is TRBV4-1 and J usage is TRBJ2-2; D is perhaps TRBD2 (6 bases). The V end was cut by 0 bases, the J end by 5 bases, with 7 bases between. The CDR3 has 14 amino acids. Per germline, CDR1 MGHRA and CDR2 YSYEKL. The CDR3 reads CASSQERGTGELFF. In DNA, the CDR3 is TGCGCCAGCAGCCAAGAACGGGGGACCGGGGAGCTGTTTTTT.

The rearrangement uses TRBV7-2 and TRBJ2-5, with 11 positions matching TRBD2. This CDR3 has 17 amino acids. Losses at the gene ends were 6 bases for V and 0 bases for J; bases not matched to a gene: 9. Germline V CDR1 and CDR2: SGHTA, FQGNSA. Here the CDR3 DNA reads TGTGCCAGCAGAAATAGGGCTAGCGGGGGGTACCAAGAGACCCAGTACTTC. As protein: CASRNRASGGYQETQYF.

The rearrangement links TRBV15 to TRBJ1-4; D unclear. The CDR3 contains 15 residues. Trimming pared 0 bases from V and 2 bases from J, leaving 7 bases between. From germline, CDR1 is LNHNV and CDR2 YYDKDF (reference sequence). The DNA of the CDR3 is TGTGCCACCAGCAGAGATCAGGTTACTAATGAAAAACTGTTTTTT. This gives the protein CATSRDQVTNEKLFF.

The CDR3 loop reads CASSARPGLYEQYF. DNA for the CDR3: TGTGCCAGCAGCGCGCGCCCAGGGCTTTACGAGCAGTACTTC. The chain is built from TRBV9 and TRBJ2-7; D is possibly TRBD1 (5 bases). The CDR3 spans 14 residues. Germline assignment: CDR1 SGDLS and CDR2 YYNGEE. The ends were cut back, 3 bases at V and 4 bases at J, with 14 bases in the middle.

The chain links TRBV5-1 to TRBJ2-2; 9 bases are shared with TRBD1. Germline assignment: CDR1 SGHRS and CDR2 YFSETQ. The CDR3 totals 16 residues. V lost 4 bases and J lost 4; bases outside the gene matches: 8. CDR3 loop: CASSQGTGMSTGELFF. CDR3 bases: TGCGCCAGCAGCCAAGGGACAGGGATGAGCACCGGGGAGCTGTTTTTT.

The rearrangement joins TRBV9 to TRBJ1-3; no reliable D call. The V gene's germline CDR1 is SGDLS and CDR2 YYNGEE. The length of the CDR3 is 12 residues. Trimming removed 3 bases from V and 3 bases from J, with 4 bases in between. The CDR3 protein is CASSGVGNTIYF. The CDR3 coding sequence is TGTGCCAGCAGCGGAGTTGGAAACACCATATATTTT.

The CDR3 loop reads CASSITGTGGTNVLDEQYF. For the CDR3, the DNA is TGTGCCAGCAGCATAACCGGGACAGGGGGTACGAACGTCCTCGACGAGCAGTACTTC. The genes are TRBV9 and TRBJ2-7, with 11 bases matching TRBD1. Trimming took 4 bases from V and 5 from J; bases not matched to a gene: 20. Germline CDR1 is SGDLS and CDR2 is YYNGEE. The CDR3 runs 19 residues.

In nucleotides, the CDR3 is TGTGCCAGCTCACCGAGAATGGGACAGGGGGACACTGAAGCTTTCTTT. Its translation is CASSPRMGQGDTEAFF. J is TRBJ1-1 and V is TRBV18, with 11 bases identical to TRBD1. CDR3 length: 16 amino acids. CDR1 is KGHSH, CDR2 LQKENI, per germline. The V segment lost 3 bases and the J segment 3 bases; nucleotides outside the gene matches: 6.

This clone was detected a few times. The gene calls are TRBV7-2 and TRBJ2-5, with D unresolved. With 2 bases removed from V and 2 bases from J, the gap between germline ends came to 6 bases. This CDR3 region has 13 residues. Germline CDR1 SGHTA, CDR2 FQGNSA. The CDR3 reads CASSLFSQETQYF. CDR3 coding DNA: TGTGCCAGCAGCTTATTCAGTCAAGAGACCCAGTACTTC.

The chain is built from TRBV5-6 and TRBJ2-5; 8 bases align to TRBD2. V trimming: 2 bases; J trimming: 3 bases; junction bases outside the gene matches: 9. This CDR3 has 16 amino acids. CDR1 is SGHDT, CDR2 YYEEEE, per germline. The CDR3 DNA follows: TGTGCCAGCAGCTTTCGGGGACTAGTAAGCAAAGAGACCCAGTACTTC. This translates into CASSFRGLVSKETQYF.

This clone was observed a few times. This chain links TRBV5-8 with TRBJ1-2, with 9 bases fitting TRBD1. Germline trimming cut 1 base from V and 0 bases from J; bases unmatched to any gene: 10. The CDR3 sequence is 18 residues long. The germline V gene encodes CDR1 SGHTS and CDR2 YDEGEE. CDR3 DNA sequence: TGTGCCAGCAGCTTGCGTGGTTCCCGGACAGGGGCTAACTATGGCTACACCTTC. As protein: CASSLRGSRTGANYGYTF.

This clone was observed a handful of times. This chain joins TRBV6-6 and TRBJ2-2; 8 bases align to TRBD2. The germline gives CDR1 MNHNY, CDR2 SVGAGI (reference sequence). This CDR3 region has 15 residues. The trim removed 5 bases at V and 4 bases at J, leaving 6 bases unmatched. The CDR3 sequence is CASSIGGAGTGELFF. CDR3 sequence (DNA): TGTGCCAGCAGTATCGGGGGGGCGGGCACCGGGGAGCTGTTTTTT.